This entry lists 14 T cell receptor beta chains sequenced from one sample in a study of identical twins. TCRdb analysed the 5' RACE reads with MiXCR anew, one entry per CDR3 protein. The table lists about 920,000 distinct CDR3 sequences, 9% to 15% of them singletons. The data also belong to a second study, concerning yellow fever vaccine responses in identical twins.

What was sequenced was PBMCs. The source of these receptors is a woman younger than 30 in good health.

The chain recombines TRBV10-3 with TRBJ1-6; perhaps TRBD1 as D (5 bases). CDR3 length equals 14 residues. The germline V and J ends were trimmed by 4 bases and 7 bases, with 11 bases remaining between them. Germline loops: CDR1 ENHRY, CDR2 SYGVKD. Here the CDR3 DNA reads TGTGCCATCAGTGCGGGACGGGAAAATTCACCCCTCCACTTT. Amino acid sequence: CAISAGRENSPLHF.

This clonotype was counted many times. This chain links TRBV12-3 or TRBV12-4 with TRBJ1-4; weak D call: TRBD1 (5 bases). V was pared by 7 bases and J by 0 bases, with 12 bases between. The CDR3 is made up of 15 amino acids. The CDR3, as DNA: TGTGCCAGCAAGAAAGGGGATGCAACTAATGAAAAACTGTTTTTT. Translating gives CASKKGDATNEKLFF.

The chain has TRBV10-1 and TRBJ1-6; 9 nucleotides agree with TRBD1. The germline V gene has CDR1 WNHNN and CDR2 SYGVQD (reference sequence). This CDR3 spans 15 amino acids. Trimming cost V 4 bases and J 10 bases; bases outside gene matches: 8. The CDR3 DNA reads TGCGCCAGCAGTGTTGGGACAGGGAGCAACTCACCCCTCCACTTT. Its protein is CASSVGTGSNSPLHF.

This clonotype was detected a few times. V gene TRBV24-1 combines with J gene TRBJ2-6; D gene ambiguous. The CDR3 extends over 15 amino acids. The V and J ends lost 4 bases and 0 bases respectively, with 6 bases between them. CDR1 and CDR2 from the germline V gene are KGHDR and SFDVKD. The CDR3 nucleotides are TGTGCCACCAGTGACACCAGCTCTGGGGCCAACGTCCTGACTTTC. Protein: CATSDTSSGANVLTF.

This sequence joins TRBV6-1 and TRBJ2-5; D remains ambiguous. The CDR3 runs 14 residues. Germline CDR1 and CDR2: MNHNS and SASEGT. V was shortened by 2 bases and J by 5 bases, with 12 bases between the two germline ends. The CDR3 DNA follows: TGTGCCAGCAGTGAAACCAGGTATTGGGAGACCCAGTACTTC. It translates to CASSETRYWETQYF.

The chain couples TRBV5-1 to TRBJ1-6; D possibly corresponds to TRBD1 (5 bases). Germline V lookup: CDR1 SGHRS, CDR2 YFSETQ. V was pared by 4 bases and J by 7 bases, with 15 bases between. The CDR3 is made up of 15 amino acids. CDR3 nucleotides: TGCGCCAGCAGCCAGGGATCCGGAGGAAATTCACCCCTCCACTTT. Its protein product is CASSQGSGGNSPLHF.

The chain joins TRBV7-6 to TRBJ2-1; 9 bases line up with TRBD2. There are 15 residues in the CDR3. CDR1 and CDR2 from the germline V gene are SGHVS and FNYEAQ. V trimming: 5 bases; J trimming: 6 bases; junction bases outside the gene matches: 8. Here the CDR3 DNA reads TGTGCCAGCAGCAAGACTAGCGGATGGGGCAATGAGCAGTTCTTC. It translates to CASSKTSGWGNEQFF.

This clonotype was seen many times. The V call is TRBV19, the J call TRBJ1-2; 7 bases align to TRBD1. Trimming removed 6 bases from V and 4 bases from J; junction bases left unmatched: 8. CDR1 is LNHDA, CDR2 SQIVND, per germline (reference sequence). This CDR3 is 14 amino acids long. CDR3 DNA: TGTGCCAGTAGATCGGGGACAGAAAGCTATGGCTACACCTTC. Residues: CASRSGTESYGYTF.

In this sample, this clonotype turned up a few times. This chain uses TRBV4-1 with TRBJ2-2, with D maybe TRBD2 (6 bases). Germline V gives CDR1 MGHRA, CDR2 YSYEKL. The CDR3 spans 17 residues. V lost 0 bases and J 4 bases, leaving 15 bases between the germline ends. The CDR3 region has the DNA TGCGCCAGCAGCCAAGAGTCCGGGACTCCCGCCACCGGGGAGCTGTTTTTT. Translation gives CASSQESGTPATGELFF.

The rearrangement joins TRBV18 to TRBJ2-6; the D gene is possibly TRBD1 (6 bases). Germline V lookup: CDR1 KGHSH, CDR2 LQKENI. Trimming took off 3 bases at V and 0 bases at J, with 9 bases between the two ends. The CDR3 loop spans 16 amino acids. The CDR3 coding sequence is TGTGCCAGCTCACCGGACAGAAACTCTGGGGCCAACGTCCTGACTTTC. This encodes CASSPDRNSGANVLTF.

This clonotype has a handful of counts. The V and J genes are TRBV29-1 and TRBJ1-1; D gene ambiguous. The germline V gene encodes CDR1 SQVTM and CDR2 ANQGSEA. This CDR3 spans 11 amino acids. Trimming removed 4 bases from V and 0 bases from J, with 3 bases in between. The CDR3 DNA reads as TGCAGCGTTGGAGTGAACACTGAAGCTTTCTTT. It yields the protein CSVGVNTEAFF. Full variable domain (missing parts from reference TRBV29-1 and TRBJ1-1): SAVISQKPSRDICQRGTSLTIQCQVDSQVTMMFWYRQQPGQSLTLIATANQGSEATYESGFVIDKFPISRPNLTFSTLTVSNMSPEDSSIYLCSVGVNTEAFFGQGTRLTVV.

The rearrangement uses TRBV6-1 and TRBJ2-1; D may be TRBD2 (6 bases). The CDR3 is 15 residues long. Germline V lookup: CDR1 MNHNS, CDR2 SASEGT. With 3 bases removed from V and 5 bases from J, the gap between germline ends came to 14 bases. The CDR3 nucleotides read TGTGCCAGCAGTGATGCTCTAGCGTGGGACAATGAGCAGTTCTTC. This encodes CASSDALAWDNEQFF.

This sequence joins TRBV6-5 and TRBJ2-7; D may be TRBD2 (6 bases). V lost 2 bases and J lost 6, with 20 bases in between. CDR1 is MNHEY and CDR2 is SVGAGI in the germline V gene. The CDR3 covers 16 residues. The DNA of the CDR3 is TGTGCCAGCAGTTACCCTCAGTCTGGAGGGATGCTCGAGCAGTACTTC. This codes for CASSYPQSGGMLEQYF.

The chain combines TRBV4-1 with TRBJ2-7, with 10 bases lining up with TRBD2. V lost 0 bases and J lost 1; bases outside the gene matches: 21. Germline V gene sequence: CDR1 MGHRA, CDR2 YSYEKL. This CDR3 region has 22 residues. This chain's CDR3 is CASSQDELPGQPLAGYSYEQYF. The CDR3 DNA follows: TGCGCCAGCAGCCAAGATGAACTCCCGGGACAGCCACTAGCGGGGTATTCCTACGAGCAGTACTTC.